What follows are 27 T cell receptor beta chains derived from one specimen sequenced in a study of blood T cell repertoires in COVID-19. Assay used: immunoSEQ multiplex PCR; TCRdb lists only in-frame clones, some missing. The table shows 100,000 to 150,000 clones, with around 89% occurring only once. The sequenced sample was peripheral blood. The receptors were sampled from a man in his fifties with active or convalescent COVID-19.

CDR3 sequence reads: CASSPEGNEQFF. DNA for the CDR3: TGTGCCAGCTCACCCGAGGGCAATGAGCAGTTCTTC. The chain is built from TRBV18 and TRBJ2-1, with TRBD2 as a possible D gene (5 bases). The germline gives CDR1 KGHSH, CDR2 LQKENI. The CDR3 runs 12 residues. Between the trimmed V and J ends, which lost 3 bases and 6 bases, there was a span of 6 bases.

This chain connects TRBV24-1 to TRBJ1-2; TRBD1 matches at 12 bases. The CDR3 is 18 residues long. Per germline, CDR1 KGHDR and CDR2 SFDVKD. Trimming at V came to 7 bases and at J to 3 bases, leaving 14 bases not matched to a gene. CDR3 protein: CATRPTGTGGGVDYGYTF. Written as DNA, the CDR3 is TGTGCCACCAGACCAACCGGGACAGGGGGCGGAGTCGACTATGGCTACACCTTC.

This chain links TRBV14 with TRBJ2-1; weak D call: TRBD1 (6 bases). Germline V gene lookup returns CDR1 SGHDN and CDR2 FVKESK. V was trimmed by 1 base and J by 1 base, leaving 8 bases between them. The CDR3 totals 15 residues. The CDR3 DNA sequence: TGTGCCAGCAGCCAAGTTACAGGGTCCTACAATGAGCAGTTCTTC. Translation gives CASSQVTGSYNEQFF. The full variable domain, completed using reference TRBV14 and TRBJ2-1, is EAGVTQFPSHSVIEKGQTVTLRCDPISGHDNLYWYRRVMGKEIKFLLHFVKESKQDESGMPNNRFLAERTGGTYSTLKVQPAELEDSGVYFCASSQVTGSYNEQFFGPGTRLTVL.

This rearrangement joins TRBV27 to TRBJ1-4; D is perhaps TRBD1 (6 bases). The CDR3 loop spans 14 amino acids. Germline CDR1 reads MNHEY; CDR2 reads SMNVEV (reference sequence). The V end was cut by 6 bases, the J end by 5 bases, with 13 bases between. CDR3 DNA sequence: TGTGCCAGCAGCCCGGACAGATCGAATGAAAAACTGTTTTTT. This translates into CASSPDRSNEKLFF. Using reference TRBV27 and TRBJ1-4 for the parts outside the CDR3, the full variable domain is EAQVTQNPRYLITVTGKKLTVTCSQNMNHEYMSWYRQDPGLGLRQIYYSMNVEVTDKGDVPEGYKVSRKEKRNFPLILESPSPNQTSLYFCASSPDRSNEKLFFGSGTQLSVL.

This chain links TRBV6-2 or TRBV6-3 with TRBJ1-5; 11 nucleotides line up with TRBD1. The V and J ends lost 5 bases and 5 bases, in that order; junction bases with no gene match: 5. The CDR3 has 15 residues. CDR1 is MNHEY and CDR2 is SVGEGT in the germline V gene. CDR3 DNA: TGTGCCAGCAGTACCGGGACAGGGGGGGATCAGCCCCAGCATTTT. Its protein is CASSTGTGGDQPQHF.

In DNA, the CDR3 is TGCGCCAGCAGTCAAACAGGGTCAGGATTGGGGGATACGCAGTATTTT. Its protein product is CASSQTGSGLGDTQYF. The genes are TRBV23-1 and TRBJ2-3; maybe TRBD1 (6 bases). TRBV23-1 is an open reading frame, and its role is uncertain. V was cut by 2 bases and J by 6 bases, with 18 bases left in between. This CDR3 contains 16 residues.

The chain recombines TRBV30 with TRBJ2-1; D perhaps matches TRBD2 (5 bases). Per the germline V gene, CDR1 is GTSNPN and CDR2 is SVGIG (reference sequence). Trimming removed 3 bases from V and 5 bases from J, with 17 bases in between. The CDR3 contains 15 residues. The CDR3 coding sequence is TGTGCCTGGAGCATTAAACTGGAGGAAAACAATGAGCAGTTCTTC. This codes for CAWSIKLEENNEQFF. Drawing the rest from reference TRBV30 and TRBJ2-1, the complete variable domain is SQTIHQWPATLVQPVGSPLSLECTVEGTSNPNLYWYRQAAGRGLQLLFYSVGIGQISSEVPQNLSASRPQDRQFILSSKKLLLSDSGFYLCAWSIKLEENNEQFFGPGTRLTVL.

The chain carries TRBV2 and TRBJ2-1; the match to TRBD2 covers 14 bases. Germline CDR1 is SNHLY and CDR2 is FYNNEI. The CDR3 runs 14 residues. J gave up 8 bases and V 6 bases, and 3 bases lay outside the gene matches. CDR3 residues: CASSGLAGGYEQFF. For the CDR3, the DNA is TGTGCCAGCAGCGGACTAGCGGGAGGCTATGAGCAGTTCTTC.

This clone was picked up a small number of times. J is TRBJ1-2 and V is TRBV29-1, with D possibly matching TRBD1 (5 bases). Germline V gene data show CDR1 as SQVTM and CDR2 as ANQGSEA. The CDR3 is made up of 13 amino acids. Trimming removed 5 bases from V and 6 bases from J, with 16 bases in between. CDR3 loop: CSVRGHPGDGYTF. The CDR3 DNA reads as TGCAGCGTTCGCGGGCACCCGGGGGATGGCTACACCTTC.

The chain carries TRBV6-5 and TRBJ1-3; the match to TRBD1 covers 8 bases. The CDR3 contains 14 residues. V shed 6 bases and J 4 bases; nucleotides not matched to a gene: 5. Germline loops: CDR1 MNHEY, CDR2 SVGAGI. CDR3 sequence reads: CASRKTGEGNTIYF. CDR3 in DNA: TGTGCCAGCAGGAAGACAGGGGAGGGAAACACCATATATTTT.

This chain joins TRBV10-3 and TRBJ2-7; 10 bases are a match to TRBD2. CDR3 length: 16 amino acids. Germline CDR1 and CDR2: ENHRY and SYGVKD. The V gene end was trimmed by 0 bases and the J gene end by 5 bases; junction bases not matched to a gene: 7. The CDR3 loop is CAISESTRTSGNEQYF. The DNA of the CDR3 is TGTGCCATCAGTGAGTCGACTCGGACTAGCGGCAACGAGCAGTACTTC.

The chain couples TRBV2 to TRBJ2-1; D possibly corresponds to TRBD1 (6 bases). Germline CDR1 is SNHLY and CDR2 is FYNNEI. CDR3 size: 15 residues. V was trimmed by 10 bases and J by 7 bases, leaving 23 bases between them. DNA of the CDR3: TGTGCCACCCGCCCCCGGGCACAGGGAAGTAATGAGCAGTTCTTC. Its translation is CATRPRAQGSNEQFF. The whole variable domain, filled in from reference TRBV2 and TRBJ2-1, reads EPEVTQTPSHQVTQMGQEVILRCVPISNHLYFYWYRQILGQKVEFLVSFYNNEISEKSEIFDDQFSVERPDGSNFTLKIRSTKLEDSAMYFCATRPRAQGSNEQFFGPGTRLTVL.

V and J are TRBV28 and TRBJ2-7; TRBD1 aligns across 9 bases. This CDR3 comprises 14 residues. CDR1 MDHEN and CDR2 SYDVKM come from the germline V gene. The junction had 4 bases not matched to a gene; V was cut back by 2 bases and J by 5 bases. The CDR3 loop reads CASSLGTGLDEQYF. The CDR3 coding sequence is TGTGCCAGCAGTTTAGGGACAGGGCTTGACGAGCAGTACTTC.

The table lists this clone with a few counts. The V gene is TRBV13, the J gene TRBJ1-4; D unresolved. The CDR3 loop spans 14 amino acids. Between the trimmed V and J ends, which lost 2 bases and 7 bases, there was a span of 11 bases. CDR1 PRHDT and CDR2 FYEKMQ come from the germline V gene (reference sequence). CDR3 sequence reads: CASSLRGTSEKLFF. The DNA for the CDR3 is TGTGCCAGCAGCTTACGGGGAACAAGTGAAAAACTGTTTTTT.

This sequence joins TRBV10-3 and TRBJ1-3; D perhaps matches TRBD1 (5 bases). The CDR3 sequence is 17 residues long. Germline V gene lookup returns CDR1 ENHRY and CDR2 SYGVKD. Trimming removed 4 bases at V and 0 bases at J, with 16 bases between. The CDR3 bases are TGTGCCATCAGTGGGGGCTCGGCCTCGAGCTCTGGAAACACCATATATTTT. It translates to CAISGGSASSSGNTIYF.

This clone was counted a few times. The V call is TRBV5-1, the J call TRBJ2-3, with TRBD2 matching over 9 bases. Germline trimming cut 0 bases from V and 4 bases from J; bases unmatched to any gene: 3. CDR3 length equals 15 residues. Germline V gives CDR1 SGHRS, CDR2 YFSETQ. The CDR3 loop is CASSLVPSGADTQYF. For the CDR3, the DNA is TGCGCCAGCAGCTTGGTGCCTAGCGGGGCAGATACGCAGTATTTT. Full variable domain (missing parts from reference TRBV5-1 and TRBJ2-3): KAGVTQTPRYLIKTRGQQVTLSCSPISGHRSVSWYQQTPGQGLQFLFEYFSETQRNKGNFPGRFSGRQFSNSRSEMNVSTLELGDSALYLCASSLVPSGADTQYFGPGTRLTVL.

The chain carries TRBV9 and TRBJ2-1, with a possible D match to TRBD1 (6 bases). Trimming cost V 0 bases and J 7 bases, with 14 bases left between them. The CDR3 contains 15 residues. Germline loops: CDR1 SGDLS, CDR2 YYNGEE. CDR3 nucleotides: TGTGCCAGCAGCGTAGGAGGGGGTAGAGAGAATGAGCAGTTCTTC. It codes for CASSVGGGRENEQFF.

Here the CDR3 reads CASSLQGWSTDTQYF. The CDR3 DNA follows: TGTGCCAGCAGTCTCCAGGGTTGGAGCACAGATACGCAGTATTTT. The V gene is TRBV7-6, the J gene TRBJ2-3, with TRBD1 as a possible D gene (5 bases). The CDR3 extends over 15 amino acids. V was trimmed by 6 bases and J by 0 bases, leaving 13 bases between them. Germline CDR1 and CDR2: SGHVS and FNYEAQ.

The chain recombines TRBV5-1 with TRBJ2-7, with 9 bases matching TRBD1. Germline V gene data show CDR1 as SGHRS and CDR2 as YFSETQ. This CDR3 contains 13 residues. V lost 2 bases, J lost 12 bases, and 9 bases stayed unmatched. The CDR3 region is CASSFLPDRGAYF. Written as DNA, the CDR3 is TGCGCCAGCAGCTTCTTGCCCGACAGGGGGGCGTACTTC.

The V gene is TRBV30, the J gene TRBJ2-2; 13 bases agree with TRBD2. This CDR3 comprises 17 residues. Germline CDR1 GTSNPN, CDR2 SVGIG (reference sequence). The ends lost 1 base at V and 4 bases at J; junction bases unmatched: 6. Here the CDR3 DNA reads TGTGCCTGGAGTGAAAGGACTAGCGGGAGAGGCACCGGGGAGCTGTTTTTT. This encodes CAWSERTSGRGTGELFF.

This clone appeared a single time. The rearrangement uses TRBV30 and TRBJ2-7; 7 nucleotides agree with TRBD1. Germline CDR1 and CDR2: GTSNPN and SVGIG (reference sequence). The CDR3 contains 13 residues. V dropped 3 bases and J dropped 5; count of bases not matched to a gene: 7. This chain's CDR3 is CAWSRQQGNEQYF. CDR3 sequence (DNA): TGTGCCTGGAGCCGGCAACAGGGGAACGAGCAGTACTTC.

This clone appeared a few times. The V and J genes are TRBV19 and TRBJ2-7; D may be TRBD2 (5 bases). Germline CDR1 is LNHDA and CDR2 is SQIVND (reference sequence). The CDR3 spans 14 residues. V was clipped by 2 bases and J by 2 bases, with 10 bases between them. CDR3 bases: TGTGCCAGTAGTATACGGGATGCACCCTACGAGCAGTACTTC. Translated: CASSIRDAPYEQYF.

The chain is built from TRBV5-1 and TRBJ1-2, with 8 bases aligning to TRBD1. Germline values: CDR1 SGHRS, CDR2 YFSETQ. Losses at the gene ends were 0 bases for V and 6 bases for J; bases not matched to a gene: 7. The CDR3 has 15 residues. CDR3 DNA sequence: TGCGCCAGCAGCTTGGGGACAGGGTCAGGAGATGGCTACACCTTC. As protein: CASSLGTGSGDGYTF.

This chain links TRBV5-1 with TRBJ1-2; D is perhaps TRBD1 (6 bases). CDR1 is SGHRS and CDR2 is YFSETQ in the germline V gene. The CDR3 consists of 15 residues. Trimming pared 0 bases from V and 0 bases from J, leaving 9 bases between. As DNA, the CDR3 is TGCGCCAGCAGCTTGGGGACAGTTACTAACTATGGCTACACCTTC. It translates to CASSLGTVTNYGYTF.

V and J are TRBV5-5 and TRBJ2-5; 9 bases align to TRBD1. The CDR3 length is 14 residues. The V gene's germline CDR1 is SGHKS and CDR2 YYEKEE (reference sequence). J was trimmed by 7 bases and V by 1 base; bases with no gene match: 5. The CDR3 DNA follows: TGTGCCAGCAGCTTGTGGGACAGGGTGGTGACCCAGTACTTC. It translates to CASSLWDRVVTQYF.

This clone was seen a few times. The chain carries TRBV5-1 and TRBJ1-6; a weak D match, TRBD1 (5 bases). Germline-derived CDR1 and CDR2 are SGHRS and YFSETQ. The length of the CDR3 is 15 residues. V lost 4 bases and J lost 10, with 18 bases in between. In DNA, the CDR3 is TGCGCCAGCAGCCTTGGCGGGGGATCTGGGTCACCCCTCCACTTT. Its translation: CASSLGGGSGSPLHF.

The chain couples TRBV6-6 to TRBJ2-3, with 8 bases identical to TRBD2. V shed 6 bases and J 5 bases; nucleotides not matched to a gene: 7. Germline-derived CDR1 and CDR2 are MNHNY and SVGAGI (reference sequence). The CDR3 is made up of 14 amino acids. CDR3 in DNA: TGTGCCAGCAGGAAGCCGGGAGGGGAAGATACGCAGTATTTT. This translates into CASRKPGGEDTQYF.